The 20 T cell receptor beta chains presented below share a single source sample, sequenced in a study of CD8 T cells in Susac syndrome. RNA totalling roughly 0.5 to 1 ug underwent reverse transcription with random hexamers. From the immunoSEQ multiplex PCR reads, TCRdb called clonotypes with MiXCR, one entry per CDR3 protein. The sample holds some 150,000 distinct CDR3 sequences; just under 95% are singletons and the top ten take 0.13% to 0.15%. The sample was CD4+ T cells from PBMCs. These receptor sequences come from a human donor with Susac syndrome.

The chain links TRBV30 to TRBJ2-5; no reliable D call. V shed 3 bases and J shed 5 bases, with 19 bases lying between them. Germline CDR1 reads GTSNPN; CDR2 reads SVGIG (reference sequence). The CDR3 loop spans 15 amino acids. The CDR3 region is CAWRSEVEYDETQYF. Written as DNA, the CDR3 is TGTGCCTGGAGAAGTGAGGTCGAGTATGACGAGACCCAGTACTTC.

The V gene is TRBV27, the J gene TRBJ1-1, with TRBD1 identical over 8 bases. Looked up from germline, CDR1 is MNHEY and CDR2 is SMNVEV (reference sequence). V was pared by 3 bases and J by 5 bases, with 8 bases of the junction left unmatched. The CDR3 sequence is 15 residues long. This CDR3 reads CASSFSGGAGTEAFF. The CDR3 DNA follows: TGTGCCAGCAGTTTCTCAGGGGGCGCAGGTACTGAAGCTTTCTTT.

The J gene is TRBJ2-4, the V gene TRBV7-2; D possibly corresponds to TRBD1 (6 bases). The CDR3 spans 14 residues. Trimming cost V 1 base and J 8 bases, with 12 bases left between them. In germline, CDR1 is SGHTA, CDR2 FQGNSA. The CDR3 is CASSLVFRGDIQYF. The DNA for the CDR3 is TGTGCCAGCAGCTTAGTCTTCAGGGGAGACATTCAGTACTTC.

The chain links TRBV20-1 to TRBJ1-2; 7 nucleotides agree with TRBD1. The junction had 7 bases not matched to a gene; V was cut back by 6 bases and J by 6 bases. The CDR3 consists of 12 residues. CDR1 is DFQATT and CDR2 is SNEGSKA in the germline V gene (reference sequence). CDR3 sequence reads: CSANRQGHGYTF. In nucleotides, the CDR3 is TGCAGTGCCAACCGACAGGGTCATGGCTACACCTTC.

The rearrangement links TRBV30 to TRBJ2-1; D possibly uses TRBD1 or TRBD2 (5 bases each). V shed 3 bases and J shed 9 bases, with 15 bases lying between them. This CDR3 comprises 13 residues. The germline gives CDR1 GTSNPN, CDR2 SVGIG (reference sequence). The DNA of the CDR3 is TGTGCCTGGAGCGACACCCCAGGGAGTGAGCAGTTCTTC. This translates into CAWSDTPGSEQFF.

The CDR3 nucleotides are TGTGCCAGCAGTGCCCGGCCACTAGCGGGAAGTGGCTATGAGCAGTTCTTC. Residues: CASSARPLAGSGYEQFF. The chain joins TRBV2 to TRBJ2-1; 10 bases match TRBD2. Germline loops: CDR1 SNHLY, CDR2 FYNNEI. Trimming took 4 bases from V and 8 from J; bases not matched to a gene: 14. This CDR3 is built from 17 residues.

The chain has TRBV10-3 and TRBJ1-2; no firm D call. CDR3 length equals 13 residues. Germline V lookup: CDR1 ENHRY, CDR2 SYGVKD. The germline V and J ends were trimmed by 7 bases and 4 bases, with 13 bases remaining between them. The CDR3 DNA is TGTGCCATCACCTACGGGCCAGCCTATGGCTACACCTTC. It encodes CAITYGPAYGYTF.

This chain links TRBV29-1 with TRBJ2-3; 12 bases are shared with TRBD2. The CDR3 has 15 residues. Germline CDR1 is SQVTM and CDR2 is ANQGSEA. After removal of 7 bases from V and 3 bases from J, the junction contained 8 bases not matched to a gene. This chain's CDR3 is CSAKWTSGVTDTQYF. The DNA of the CDR3 is TGCAGCGCGAAGTGGACTAGCGGGGTTACAGATACGCAGTATTTT.

This clonotype has a single count. The chain employs TRBV20-1 and TRBJ1-2; 7 nucleotides line up with TRBD1. The CDR3 extends over 14 amino acids. Germline CDR1 is DFQATT and CDR2 is SNEGSKA (reference sequence). The V gene end was trimmed by 0 bases and the J gene end by 9 bases; junction bases not matched to a gene: 10. CDR3 residues: CSARDPTGKGSYTF. In DNA form, the CDR3 reads TGCAGTGCTAGAGACCCGACAGGGAAGGGGAGCTACACCTTC.

The J gene is TRBJ2-6, the V gene TRBV28; no firm D call. The V end was cut by 1 base, the J end by 0 bases, with 10 bases between. The CDR3 totals 17 residues. CDR1 is MDHEN, CDR2 SYDVKM, per germline. The CDR3, as DNA: TGTGCCAGCAGTTTATTAGCAGACTCCTCTGGGGCCAACGTCCTGACTTTC. Translating it yields CASSLLADSSGANVLTF.

The chain uses TRBV5-1 and TRBJ2-1; D is perhaps TRBD2 (5 bases). CDR3 length: 12 amino acids. Germline CDR1 is SGHRS and CDR2 is YFSETQ. Trimming removed 2 bases at V and 7 bases at J, with 7 bases between. This CDR3 reads CASSFGLNEQFF. In DNA, the CDR3 is TGCGCCAGCAGCTTCGGACTTAATGAGCAGTTCTTC.

The chain couples TRBV29-1 to TRBJ2-2, with D perhaps TRBD1 or TRBD2 (6 bases each). CDR1 is SQVTM and CDR2 is ANQGSEA in the germline V gene. This CDR3 is 14 amino acids long. V lost 4 bases to trimming and J lost 1 base, with 10 bases between them. CDR3 DNA: TGCAGCGTTGGTGGGGGGCAGAACACCGGGGAGCTGTTTTTT. It encodes CSVGGGQNTGELFF.

The genes are TRBV20-1 and TRBJ1-2; D call uncertain. V was shortened by 3 bases and J by 6 bases, with 5 bases between the two germline ends. The CDR3 runs to 10 residues. Germline V CDR1 and CDR2: DFQATT, SNEGSKA (reference sequence). The CDR3 spells CSASGNGYTF. The CDR3 nucleotides read TGCAGTGCTAGCGGGAATGGCTACACCTTC.

The chain has TRBV14 and TRBJ2-1; TRBD2 might be the D (5 bases). Germline V gene lookup returns CDR1 SGHDN and CDR2 FVKESK. This CDR3 region has 17 residues. Trimming stripped 4 bases from V and 0 bases from J, with 16 bases between. The chain's CDR3 is CASSRQMDWSSYNEQFF. CDR3 nucleotide sequence: TGTGCCAGCAGCCGTCAGATGGACTGGAGCTCCTACAATGAGCAGTTCTTC.

This chain links TRBV13 with TRBJ2-1; the match to TRBD2 covers 11 bases. The germline CDR1 and CDR2 sequences are PRHDT and FYEKMQ (reference sequence). Germline trimming cut 4 bases from V and 15 bases from J; bases unmatched to any gene: 11. The CDR3 has 14 residues. CDR3 DNA: TGTGCCAGCAGCTCACTAGCGGGGGACGACGGGCCGTTCTTC. Encoded protein: CASSSLAGDDGPFF.

This clonotype was seen only once. The chain combines TRBV12-3 or TRBV12-4 with TRBJ1-6; D call uncertain. The V and J ends lost 3 bases and 6 bases respectively, with 6 bases between them. The CDR3 is 13 residues long. The DNA for the CDR3 is TGTGCCAGCAGTTTTTTGGGTAATTCACCCCTCCACTTT. Translating it yields CASSFLGNSPLHF.

This chain links TRBV7-9 with TRBJ1-1; a possible D gene is TRBD1 (6 bases). This CDR3 is built from 14 residues. Germline V gene data show CDR1 as SEHNR and CDR2 as FQNEAQ (reference sequence). V dropped 3 bases and J dropped 11 bases, with 19 bases sitting between them. Here the CDR3 DNA reads TGTGCCAGCAGCTTTAGGGGGAGGGGGGGACCGGCTTTCTTT. This gives the protein CASSFRGRGGPAFF. Full variable domain (rest looked up from reference TRBV7-9 and TRBJ1-1): DTGVSQNPRHKITKRGQNVTFRCDPISEHNRLYWYRQTLGQGPEFLTYFQNEAQLEKSRLLSDRFSAERPKGSFSTLEIQRTEQGDSAMYLCASSFRGRGGPAFFGQGTRLTVV.

This clonotype was seen a single time. V usage is TRBV20-1 and J usage is TRBJ2-5, with TRBD1 identical over 9 bases. V lost 5 bases, J lost 3 bases, and 7 bases stayed unmatched. This CDR3 spans 14 amino acids. CDR1 is DFQATT, CDR2 SNEGSKA, per germline (reference sequence). This CDR3 reads CSAVPGTGKETQYF. The CDR3 DNA is TGCAGTGCTGTACCCGGGACAGGGAAAGAGACCCAGTACTTC.

This sequence joins TRBV7-8 and TRBJ2-7; no reliable D call. V lost 4 bases to trimming and J lost 3 bases, with 10 bases between them. CDR3 length: 13 amino acids. Germline CDR1 is SGHVS and CDR2 is FQNEAQ. The CDR3 nucleotides read TGTGCCAGCAGCTCGGGTTGGGGCTACGAGCAGTACTTC. Translated: CASSSGWGYEQYF. The full variable domain, in which reference TRBV7-8 and TRBJ2-7 provide the parts outside the CDR3, is GAGVSQSPRYKVAKRGQDVALRCDPISGHVSLFWYQQALGQGPEFLTYFQNEAQLDKSGLPSDRFFAERPEGSVSTLKIQRTQQEDSAVYLCASSSGWGYEQYFGPGTRLTVT.

The V call is TRBV4-1, the J call TRBJ2-1; TRBD1 or TRBD2 may be the D gene (5 bases each). V dropped 4 bases and J dropped 10 bases, with 11 bases sitting between them. Germline V gives CDR1 MGHRA, CDR2 YSYEKL. This CDR3 region has 12 residues. CDR3 loop: CASSPRGGEQFF. DNA of the CDR3: TGCGCCAGCAGCCCGAGGGGCGGCGAGCAGTTCTTC.